This TCR beta chain comes out of a study of T cell changes during pregnancy in multiple sclerosis. The CDR3 loop spans 19 amino acids. The germline V gene encodes CDR1 SGHVS and CDR2 FNYEAQ. V gave up 0 bases and J gave up 5 bases; unmatched junction bases: 14. Method: immunoSEQ multiplex PCR; TCRdb's copy keeps in-frame clones and lacks some. The sample holds 50,000 or so clones; 85% to 90% are singletons and the top ten take just over 8%. This sequence originates from a female donor with multiple sclerosis, enrolled in a pregnancy study. The chain is built from TRBV7-6 and TRBJ2-5; 11 nucleotides match TRBD1. This sample comprised CD8+ T cells from peripheral blood mononuclear cells, obtained in the second trimester of pregnancy. In DNA, the CDR3 is TGTGCCAGCAGCTTAGCGAAGGTGGGAGGACAGGGGGCTTTGGAGACCCAGTACTTC. This translates into CASSLAKVGGQGALETQYF. The variable domain in full, completed from reference TRBV7-6 and TRBJ2-5, reads GAGVSQSPRYKVTKRGQDVALRCDPISGHVSLYWYRQALGQGPEFLTYFNYEAQQDKSGLPNDRFSAERPEGSISTLTIQRTEQRDSAMYRCASSLAKVGGQGALETQYFGPGTRLLVL.